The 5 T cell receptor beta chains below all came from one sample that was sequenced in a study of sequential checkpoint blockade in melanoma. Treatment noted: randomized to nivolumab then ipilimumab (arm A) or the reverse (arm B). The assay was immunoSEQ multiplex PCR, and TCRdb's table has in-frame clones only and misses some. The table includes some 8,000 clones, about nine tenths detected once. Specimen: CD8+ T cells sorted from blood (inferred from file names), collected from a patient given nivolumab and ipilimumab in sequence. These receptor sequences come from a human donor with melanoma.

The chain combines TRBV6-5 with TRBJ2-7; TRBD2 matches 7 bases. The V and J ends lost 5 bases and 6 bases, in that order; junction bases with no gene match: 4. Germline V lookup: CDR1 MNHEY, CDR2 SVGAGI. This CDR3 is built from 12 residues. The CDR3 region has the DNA TGTGCCAGCAGTCCTGGCGGGGGCGAGCAGTACGTC. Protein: CASSPGGGEQYV.

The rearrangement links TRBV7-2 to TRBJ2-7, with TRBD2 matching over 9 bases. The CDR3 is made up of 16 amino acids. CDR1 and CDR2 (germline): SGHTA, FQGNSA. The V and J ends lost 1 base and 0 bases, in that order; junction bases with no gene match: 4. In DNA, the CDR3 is TGTGCCAGCAGCTTAGATTTACTAGCGGGCTCCTACGAGCAGTACTTC. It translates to CASSLDLLAGSYEQYF. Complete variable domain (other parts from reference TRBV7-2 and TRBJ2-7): GAGVSQSPSNKVTEKGKDVELRCDPISGHTALYWYRQSLGQGLEFLIYFQGNSAPDKSGLPSDRFSAERTGGSVSTLTIQRTQQEDSAVYLCASSLDLLAGSYEQYFGPGTRLTVT.

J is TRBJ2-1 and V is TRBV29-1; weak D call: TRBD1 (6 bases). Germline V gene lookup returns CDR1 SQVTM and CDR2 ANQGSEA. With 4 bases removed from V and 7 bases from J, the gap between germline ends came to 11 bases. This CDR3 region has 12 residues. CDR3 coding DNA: TGCAGCGTTGGCCCACAGGGAAATGAGCAGTTCTTC. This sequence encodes CSVGPQGNEQFF.

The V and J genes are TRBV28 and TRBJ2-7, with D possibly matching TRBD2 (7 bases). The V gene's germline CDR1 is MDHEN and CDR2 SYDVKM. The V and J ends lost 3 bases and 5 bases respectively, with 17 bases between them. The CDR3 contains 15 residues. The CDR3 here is CASSFLRGTWDEQYF. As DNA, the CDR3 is TGTGCCAGCAGTTTTTTGCGGGGGACATGGGACGAGCAGTACTTC. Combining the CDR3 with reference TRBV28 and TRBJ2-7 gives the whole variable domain DVKVTQSSRYLVKRTGEKVFLECVQDMDHENMFWYRQDPGLGLRLIYFSYDVKMKEKGDIPEGYSVSREKKERFSLILESASTNQTSMYLCASSFLRGTWDEQYFGPGTRLTVT.

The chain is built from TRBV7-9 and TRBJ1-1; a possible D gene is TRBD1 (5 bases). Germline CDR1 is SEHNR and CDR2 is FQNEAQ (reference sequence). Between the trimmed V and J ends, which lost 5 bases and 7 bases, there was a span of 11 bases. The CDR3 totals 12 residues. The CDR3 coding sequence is TGTGCCAGCAGCCCCGGGGGGGATGAAGCTTTCTTT. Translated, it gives CASSPGGDEAFF.